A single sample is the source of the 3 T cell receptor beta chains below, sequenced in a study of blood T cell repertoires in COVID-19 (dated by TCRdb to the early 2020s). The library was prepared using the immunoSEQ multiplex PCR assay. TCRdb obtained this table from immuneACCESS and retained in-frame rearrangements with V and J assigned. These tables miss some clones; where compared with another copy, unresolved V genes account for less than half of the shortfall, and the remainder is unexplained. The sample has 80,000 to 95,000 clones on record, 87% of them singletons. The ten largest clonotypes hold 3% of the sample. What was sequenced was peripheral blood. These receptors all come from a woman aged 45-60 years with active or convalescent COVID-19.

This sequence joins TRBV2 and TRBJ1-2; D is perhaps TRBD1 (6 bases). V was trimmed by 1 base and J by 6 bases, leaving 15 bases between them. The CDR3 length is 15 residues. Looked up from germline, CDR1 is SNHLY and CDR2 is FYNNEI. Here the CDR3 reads CASSEVAGDPDGYTF. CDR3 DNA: TGTGCCAGCAGTGAAGTCGCAGGGGATCCGGATGGCTACACCTTC.

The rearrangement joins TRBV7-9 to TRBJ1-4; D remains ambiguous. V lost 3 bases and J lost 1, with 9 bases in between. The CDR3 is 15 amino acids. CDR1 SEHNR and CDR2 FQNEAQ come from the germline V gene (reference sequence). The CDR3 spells CASSLTSGTNEKLFF. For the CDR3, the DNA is TGTGCCAGCAGCTTGACTTCTGGAACTAATGAAAAACTGTTTTTT. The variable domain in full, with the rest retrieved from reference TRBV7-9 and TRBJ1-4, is DTGVSQNPRHKITKRGQNVTFRCDPISEHNRLYWYRQTLGQGPEFLTYFQNEAQLEKSRLLSDRFSAERPKGSFSTLEIQRTEQGDSAMYLCASSLTSGTNEKLFFGSGTQLSVL.

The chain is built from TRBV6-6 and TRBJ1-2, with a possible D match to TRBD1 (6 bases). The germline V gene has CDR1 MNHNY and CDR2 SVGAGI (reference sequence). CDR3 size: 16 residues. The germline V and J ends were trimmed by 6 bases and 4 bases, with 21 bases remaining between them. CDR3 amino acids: CASRPTGTPFGYGYTF. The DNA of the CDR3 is TGTGCCAGCAGACCGACAGGTACCCCGTTCGGCTATGGCTACACCTTC.